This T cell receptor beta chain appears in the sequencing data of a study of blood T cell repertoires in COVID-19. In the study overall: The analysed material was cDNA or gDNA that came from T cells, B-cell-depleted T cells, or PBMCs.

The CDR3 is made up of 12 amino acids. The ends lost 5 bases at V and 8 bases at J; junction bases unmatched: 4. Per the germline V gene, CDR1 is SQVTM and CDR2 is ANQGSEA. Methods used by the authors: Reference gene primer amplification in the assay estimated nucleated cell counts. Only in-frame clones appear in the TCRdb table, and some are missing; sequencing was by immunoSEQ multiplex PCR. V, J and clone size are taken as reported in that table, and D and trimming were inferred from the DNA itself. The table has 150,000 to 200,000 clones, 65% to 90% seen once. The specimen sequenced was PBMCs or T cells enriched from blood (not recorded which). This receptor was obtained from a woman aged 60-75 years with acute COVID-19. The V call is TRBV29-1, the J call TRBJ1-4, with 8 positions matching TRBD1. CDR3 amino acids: CSVIPGGEKLFF. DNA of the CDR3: TGCAGCGTTATTCCAGGGGGCGAAAAACTGTTTTTT.